The rows below give T cell receptor beta chains drawn from one sample of a study of T cells after yellow fever vaccination. MiXCR was run by TCRdb on the 5' RACE reads, yielding one entry per CDR3 protein. The table has approximately 260,000 distinct CDR3 sequences, around 5.3% seen once. Sequencing was performed on CD4+ T cells sorted from PBMCs, taken on the day of the yellow fever booster vaccination. Source of these receptors: a man between 18 and 35 years old who received the YFV17D yellow fever vaccine. CDR3s include the opening cysteine and the closing phenylalanine or tryptophan. The D gene is left open where the match is weak. Some rows have no size entry. The others give once, few or many, or a class for an expanded clone.

CDR3 DNA	CDR3 protein	D gene	clone size	J gene	V gene
TGCGCCAGCAGCTTGGTCAGCGGGGGGGCCGCAGATACGCAGTATTTT	CASSLVSGGAADTQYF	TRBD2	few	TRBJ2-3	TRBV5-1
TGCAGTGCTATAGAGACGAACACTGAAGCTTTCTTT	CSAIETNTEAFF	.	medium-sized	TRBJ1-1	TRBV20-1
TGCGCCAGCAGCCAAGAATTCGCCAGGAATGCTGGAAACACCATATATTTT	CASSQEFARNAGNTIYF	.	.	TRBJ1-3	TRBV4-3
TGTGCCAGCAGCCACAGAGAAACAGCCGAGCAGTACTTC	CASSHRETAEQYF	.	many	TRBJ2-7	TRBV12-3/TRBV12-4
TGCAGTGCTAGGGCAGGCCAAAACTATGGCTACACCTTC	CSARAGQNYGYTF	.	many	TRBJ1-2	TRBV20-1
TGCGCCAGCAGCCAAGCCAACCTCCCAGGGGCCCTAAACATTCAGTACTTC	CASSQANLPGALNIQYF	.	.	TRBJ2-4	TRBV4-3
TGTGCCAGCACCCACGGGCGGACGCCTGGAACCTACGAGCAGTACTTC	CASTHGRTPGTYEQYF	.	few	TRBJ2-7	TRBV25-1
TGCAGTGCTAGACCTCCACTTGGCCGGGTGCCTCTGGATACGCAGTATTTT	CSARPPLGRVPLDTQYF	.	few	TRBJ2-3	TRBV20-1
TGTGCCATCAGGCCGGGACAGGGGCCAGATACGCAGTATTTT	CAIRPGQGPDTQYF	TRBD1	.	TRBJ2-3	TRBV10-3
TGCAGTGCCGCACCTAGCGGGGTGGGGGAGACCCAGTACTTC	CSAAPSGVGETQYF	TRBD2	many	TRBJ2-5	TRBV20-1
TGTGCCAGCAGTTTGACACCGGGACAGGGGGCCAATGAGCAGTTCTTC	CASSLTPGQGANEQFF	TRBD1	many	TRBJ2-1	TRBV28
TGCAGTGCTGGGGGGACGGGAGGAACTGAAGCTTTCTTT	CSAGGTGGTEAFF	.	.	TRBJ1-1	TRBV20-1
TGTGCCAGCTCACCACCGACGGGGGCCACGGGTGAGCAGTACTTC	CASSPPTGATGEQYF	.	many	TRBJ2-7	TRBV18
TGCGCCAGCAGCCAAATATCGCCTCGGCATGGCTACACCTTC	CASSQISPRHGYTF	.	.	TRBJ1-2	TRBV4-1
TGTGCCAGCAGCAGGACTGGTGGCCGTGCCTACGAGCAGTACTTC	CASSRTGGRAYEQYF	.	many	TRBJ2-7	TRBV6-5
TGCGCCAGCAGCCACGCAAGAGGGTACACTGAAGCTTTCTTT	CASSHARGYTEAFF	.	.	TRBJ1-1	TRBV4-3
TGTGCCAGCGGGAACCGACGCAATCAGCCCCAGCATTTT	CASGNRRNQPQHF	.	.	TRBJ1-5	TRBV6-5
TGTGCCAGCAGCTTCCGGACTAGCGTAGATACGCAGTATTTT	CASSFRTSVDTQYF	TRBD2	many	TRBJ2-3	TRBV14
TGTGCCAGCAGTTTAGGGGCGGCAGGGATTATTGACACCGGGGAGCTGTTTTTT	CASSLGAAGIIDTGELFF	.	few	TRBJ2-2	TRBV12-3/TRBV12-4
TGTGCCAGCCGGCGGGACAGGCAGCTCGCAGATACGCAGTATTTT	CASRRDRQLADTQYF	TRBD1	many	TRBJ2-3	TRBV13
TGTGCCAGCAGCCAAGGCGAAAGTCAGCCCCAGCATTTT	CASSQGESQPQHF	.	few	TRBJ1-5	TRBV3-1
TGTGCCACCGCCGACAGCCGCTCTGGAAACACCATATATTTT	CATADSRSGNTIYF	.	few	TRBJ1-3	TRBV24-1
TGTGCCAGCAGTGGCCCGGTCCCTCTCGAGACCCAGTACTTC	CASSGPVPLETQYF	.	few	TRBJ2-5	TRBV25-1
TGCGCCAGCAGCTTGTGGACAGGCTCTGGGGCCAACGTCCTGACTTTC	CASSLWTGSGANVLTF	TRBD1	.	TRBJ2-6	TRBV5-1
TGTGCCTGGAGTGTGTTATTGAACACCGGGGAGCTGTTTTTT	CAWSVLLNTGELFF	.	few	TRBJ2-2	TRBV30
TGTGCCCTAGGCCCACGGGCGGATACGCAGTATTTT	CALGPRADTQYF	.	few	TRBJ2-3	TRBV10-3
TGCAGTGCTCGACGGTACGCCGGCGGGACCCAGTACTTC	CSARRYAGGTQYF	.	few	TRBJ2-5	TRBV20-1
TGCAGTGCTTTCCGTAGTGGTGGAAACACCATATATTTT	CSAFRSGGNTIYF	.	few	TRBJ1-3	TRBV20-1
TGTGCCAGCAGACTAGGTACCGGGGAGCTGTTTTTT	CASRLGTGELFF	.	.	TRBJ2-2	TRBV12-3/TRBV12-4
TGTGCCTGCGAGGGGGCTCACTATGGCTACACCTTC	CACEGAHYGYTF	TRBD1	few	TRBJ1-2	TRBV30
TGTGCCAGCAGCCACCCAGGGGACCTTCGGCCGGAGACCCAGTACTTC	CASSHPGDLRPETQYF	.	.	TRBJ2-5	TRBV3-1
TGCAGTGCTAGGGCATGGGGGCAACAGCCCCAGCATTTT	CSARAWGQQPQHF	.	few	TRBJ1-5	TRBV20-1
TGCAGTGCCCGCGGGATGCGGGAAAAACTGTTTTTT	CSARGMREKLFF	.	few	TRBJ1-4	TRBV20-1
TGTGCCAGTAGTCCTCCGGGCCGACGAGATACGCAGTATTTT	CASSPPGRRDTQYF	.	.	TRBJ2-3	TRBV19
TGTGCCAGCAACGCCCTCGTCGGGGGGGCTTACGAGCAGTACTTC	CASNALVGGAYEQYF	TRBD2	few	TRBJ2-7	TRBV6-2/TRBV6-3
TGCAGTGCTGGGGGAGGGGGATCCAGTCAGCCCCAGCATTTT	CSAGGGGSSQPQHF	.	few	TRBJ1-5	TRBV20-1
TGTGCCAGTAGTATCAGTCAGGTTTACAATGAGCAGTTCTTC	CASSISQVYNEQFF	.	.	TRBJ2-1	TRBV19
TGTGCCAGCAGTGCAGGGTTCAATCAGCCCCAGCATTTT	CASSAGFNQPQHF	.	many	TRBJ1-5	TRBV2
TGTGCCAGCAGCTTCTTCCCGGAGCGGGGGGGCCGGACAGATACGCAGTATTTT	CASSFFPERGGRTDTQYF	TRBD2	.	TRBJ2-3	TRBV7-9
TGTGCCAGCAGTCCGACCGGGACAGTGCGATCCGACGAGCAGTACTTC	CASSPTGTVRSDEQYF	TRBD1	.	TRBJ2-7	TRBV6-5
TGTGCCAGCAGCTCCAACCGTCCTAGCGGGGCCAATGAGCAGTTCTTC	CASSSNRPSGANEQFF	TRBD2	many	TRBJ2-1	TRBV7-8
TGTGCCAGCAGTTACGTTGCCGGGGGCGACCCCTACAATGAGCAGTTCTTC	CASSYVAGGDPYNEQFF	.	few	TRBJ2-1	TRBV6-2/TRBV6-3
TGTGCCATCAGCCCCAACAGGGAGAGGGGCTACACCTTC	CAISPNRERGYTF	.	many	TRBJ1-2	TRBV10-3
TGCGCCAGCAGCCGGGAAGGGAGCACTGAAGCTTTCTTT	CASSREGSTEAFF	.	few	TRBJ1-1	TRBV5-1
TGCAGTGCTAAACCGGGACGTCATGGCTACACCTTC	CSAKPGRHGYTF	.	many	TRBJ1-2	TRBV20-1
TGTGCCAGCAGCTTATTATTGGACACCGGGGAGCTGTTTTTT	CASSLLLDTGELFF	.	.	TRBJ2-2	TRBV7-9
TGTGCCAGTAGTACGTTATGGGCTCGGCAGTTCTTC	CASSTLWARQFF	.	.	TRBJ2-1	TRBV19
TGTGCCAGCAGTTTTTTTACAGGGCCCAGTGGCTACACCTTC	CASSFFTGPSGYTF	.	.	TRBJ1-2	TRBV12-3/TRBV12-4
TGTGCCAGCAGGCCACTACAGGGGGCGGTTCCTGAAGCTTTCTTT	CASRPLQGAVPEAFF	TRBD1	few	TRBJ1-1	TRBV12-3/TRBV12-4
TGTGCCAGCAGCTTGATAGGATACCAAGAGACCCAGTACTTC	CASSLIGYQETQYF	.	.	TRBJ2-5	TRBV5-4
TGTGCCAGCAGCCAAGGTACAGGGTTGGACACTGAAGCTTTCTTT	CASSQGTGLDTEAFF	.	many	TRBJ1-1	TRBV4-2
TGCGCCAGCAGCCAAAATTCGGTCAGAAAGAACACTGAAGCTTTCTTT	CASSQNSVRKNTEAFF	.	many	TRBJ1-1	TRBV4-3
TGCGCCAGCAGCTTGGGGGGACTCCTGAACACCGGGGAGCTGTTTTTT	CASSLGGLLNTGELFF	.	few	TRBJ2-2	TRBV5-1